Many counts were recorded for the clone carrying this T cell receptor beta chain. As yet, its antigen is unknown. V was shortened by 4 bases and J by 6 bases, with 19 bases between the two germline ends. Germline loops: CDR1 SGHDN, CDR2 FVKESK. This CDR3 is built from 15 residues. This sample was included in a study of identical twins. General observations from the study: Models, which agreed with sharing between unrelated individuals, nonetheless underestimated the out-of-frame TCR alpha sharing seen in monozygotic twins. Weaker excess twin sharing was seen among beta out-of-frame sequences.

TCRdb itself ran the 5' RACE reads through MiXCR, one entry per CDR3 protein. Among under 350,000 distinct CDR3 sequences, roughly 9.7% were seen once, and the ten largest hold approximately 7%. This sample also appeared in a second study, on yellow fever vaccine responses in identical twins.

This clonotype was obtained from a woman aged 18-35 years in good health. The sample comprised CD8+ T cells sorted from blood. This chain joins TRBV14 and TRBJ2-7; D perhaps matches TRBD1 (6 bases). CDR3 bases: TGTGCCAGCAGCCCCCTAGGTTCCGCCAGGGGCGAGCAGTACTTC. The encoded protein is CASSPLGSARGEQYF. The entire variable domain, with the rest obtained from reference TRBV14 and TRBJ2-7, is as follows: EAGVTQFPSHSVIEKGQTVTLRCDPISGHDNLYWYRRVMGKEIKFLLHFVKESKQDESGMPNNRFLAERTGGTYSTLKVQPAELEDSGVYFCASSPLGSARGEQYFGPGTRLTVT.